This section outlines one T cell receptor beta chain sequence together with its context. This sample was included in a study of T cells after somatic rescue of genetic block. Germline CDR1 is SGHRS and CDR2 is YFSETQ. The CDR3 runs 14 residues. Trimming removed 5 bases at V and 4 bases at J, with 12 bases between. The method was immunoSEQ multiplex PCR; TCRdb's version includes in-frame clones alone and lacks a portion of them. The data hold around 67,000 clones, with approximately 90% observed a single time. The genes are TRBV5-1 and TRBJ1-4, with a tentative D call TRBD1 (6 bases). This receptor was identified in a middle-aged man. Source material: peripheral blood mononuclear cells (PBMCs). CDR3 region: CASSLQGHNEKLFF. The CDR3 coding sequence is TGCGCCAGCAGTTTACAGGGCCATAATGAAAAACTGTTTTTT.